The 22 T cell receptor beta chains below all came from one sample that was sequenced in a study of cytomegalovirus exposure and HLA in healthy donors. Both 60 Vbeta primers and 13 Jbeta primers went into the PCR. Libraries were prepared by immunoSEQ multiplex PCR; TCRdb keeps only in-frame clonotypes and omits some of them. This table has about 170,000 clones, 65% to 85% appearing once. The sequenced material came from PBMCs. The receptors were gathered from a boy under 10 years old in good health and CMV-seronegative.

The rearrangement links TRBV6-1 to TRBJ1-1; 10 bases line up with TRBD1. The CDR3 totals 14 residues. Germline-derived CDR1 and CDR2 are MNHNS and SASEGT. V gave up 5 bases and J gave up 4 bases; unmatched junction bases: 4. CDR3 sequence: CASSSDRGATEAFF. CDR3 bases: TGTGCCAGCAGTTCGGACAGGGGGGCCACTGAAGCTTTCTTT.

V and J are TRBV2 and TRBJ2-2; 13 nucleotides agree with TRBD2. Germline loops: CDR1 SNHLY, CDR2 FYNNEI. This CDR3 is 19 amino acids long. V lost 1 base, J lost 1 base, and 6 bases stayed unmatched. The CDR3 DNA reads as TGTGCCAGCAGTGAAGGAGGACTAGCGGGAGTTGGGAACACCGGGGAGCTGTTTTTT. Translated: CASSEGGLAGVGNTGELFF.

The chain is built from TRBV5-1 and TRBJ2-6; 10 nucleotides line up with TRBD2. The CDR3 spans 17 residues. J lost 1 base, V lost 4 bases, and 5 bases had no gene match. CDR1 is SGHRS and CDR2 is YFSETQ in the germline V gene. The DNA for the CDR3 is TGCGCCAGCAGCGGGAGCGGGAGGGCTTCTGGGGCCAACGTCCTGACTTTC. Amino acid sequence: CASSGSGRASGANVLTF.

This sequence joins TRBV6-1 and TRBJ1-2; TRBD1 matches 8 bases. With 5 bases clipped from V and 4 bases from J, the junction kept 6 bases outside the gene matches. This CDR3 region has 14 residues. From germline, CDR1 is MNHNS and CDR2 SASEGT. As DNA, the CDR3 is TGTGCCAGCAGTCCTCAGGGGGCGCGCTATGGCTACACCTTC. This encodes CASSPQGARYGYTF.

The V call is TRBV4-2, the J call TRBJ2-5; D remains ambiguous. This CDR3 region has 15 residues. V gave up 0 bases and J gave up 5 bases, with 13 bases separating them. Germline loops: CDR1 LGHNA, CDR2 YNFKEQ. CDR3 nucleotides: TGTGCCAGCAGCCAAGATGACGAGACGGAGGAGACCCAGTACTTC. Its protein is CASSQDDETEETQYF.

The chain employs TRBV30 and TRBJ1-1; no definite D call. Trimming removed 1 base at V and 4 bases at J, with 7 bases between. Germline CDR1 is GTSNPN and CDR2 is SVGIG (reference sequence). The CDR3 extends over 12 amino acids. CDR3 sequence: CAWSERGTEAFF. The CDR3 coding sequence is TGTGCCTGGAGTGAAAGAGGCACTGAAGCTTTCTTT.

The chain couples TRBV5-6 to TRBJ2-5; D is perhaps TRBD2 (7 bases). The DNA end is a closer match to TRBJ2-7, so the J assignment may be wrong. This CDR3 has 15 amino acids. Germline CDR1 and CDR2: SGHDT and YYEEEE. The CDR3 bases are TGTGCCAGCAGCTTGACGGGGGGACACCCCTACGAGCAGTACTTC. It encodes CASSLTGGHPYEQYF.

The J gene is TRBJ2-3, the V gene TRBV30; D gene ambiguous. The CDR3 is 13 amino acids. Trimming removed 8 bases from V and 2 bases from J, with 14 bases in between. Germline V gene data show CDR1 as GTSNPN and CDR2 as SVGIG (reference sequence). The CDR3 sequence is CASAGQDTDTQYF. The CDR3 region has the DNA TGTGCCAGTGCTGGGCAGGACACAGATACGCAGTATTTT.

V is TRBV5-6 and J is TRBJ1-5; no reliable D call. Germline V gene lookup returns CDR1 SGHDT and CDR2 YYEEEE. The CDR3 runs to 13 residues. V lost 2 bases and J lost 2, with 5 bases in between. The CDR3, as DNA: TGTGCCAGCAGCTTCAGCGGCAATCAGCCCCAGCATTTT. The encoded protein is CASSFSGNQPQHF.

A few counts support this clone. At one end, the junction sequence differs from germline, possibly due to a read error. The CDR3: CASSLQGIF. In DNA form, the CDR3 reads TGTGCCAGCAGCTTGCAGGGTATCTTT. The J gene is TRBJ1-1, the V gene TRBV5-8; D perhaps matches TRBD1 (5 bases). The CDR3 is 9 residues long. Germline V gene data show CDR1 as SGHTS and CDR2 as YDEGEE.

CDR3 region: CASSWTSGFYEQYF. The CDR3 nucleotides read TGTGCCAGCAGTTGGACTAGCGGTTTCTACGAGCAGTACTTC. The rearrangement uses TRBV28 and TRBJ2-7; TRBD2 matches 10 bases. J was trimmed by 3 bases and V by 4 bases; bases with no gene match: 3. Germline V gene sequence: CDR1 MDHEN, CDR2 SYDVKM. The CDR3 totals 14 residues.

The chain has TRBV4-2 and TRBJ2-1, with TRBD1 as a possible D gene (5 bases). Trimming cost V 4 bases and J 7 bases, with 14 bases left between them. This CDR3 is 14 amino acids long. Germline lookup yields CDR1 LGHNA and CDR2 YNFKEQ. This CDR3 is CASSPQKQENEQFF. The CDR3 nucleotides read TGTGCCAGCAGCCCACAAAAACAGGAGAATGAGCAGTTCTTC.

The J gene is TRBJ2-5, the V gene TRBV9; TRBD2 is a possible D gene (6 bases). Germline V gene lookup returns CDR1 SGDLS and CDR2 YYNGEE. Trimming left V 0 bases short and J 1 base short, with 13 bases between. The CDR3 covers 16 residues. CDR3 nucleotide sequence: TGTGCCAGCAGCGTAGCTGGCGGAGGGGTCCAAGAGACCCAGTACTTC. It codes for CASSVAGGGVQETQYF.

The CDR3 here is CASSPMAGAGANVLTF. CDR3 in DNA: TGCGCCAGCAGCCCAATGGCGGGGGCTGGGGCCAACGTCCTGACTTTC. J is TRBJ2-6 and V is TRBV5-1; 7 bases are shared with TRBD2. The CDR3 spans 16 residues. The junction had 6 bases not matched to a gene; V was cut back by 4 bases and J by 2 bases. Germline V gene data show CDR1 as SGHRS and CDR2 as YFSETQ.

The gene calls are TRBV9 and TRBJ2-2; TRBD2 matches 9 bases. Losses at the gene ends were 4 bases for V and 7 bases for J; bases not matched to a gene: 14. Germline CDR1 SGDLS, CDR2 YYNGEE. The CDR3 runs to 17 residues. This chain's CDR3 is CASSPRLAARDGGELFF. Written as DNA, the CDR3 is TGTGCCAGCAGCCCCCGACTAGCGGCGAGGGATGGCGGGGAGCTGTTTTTT.

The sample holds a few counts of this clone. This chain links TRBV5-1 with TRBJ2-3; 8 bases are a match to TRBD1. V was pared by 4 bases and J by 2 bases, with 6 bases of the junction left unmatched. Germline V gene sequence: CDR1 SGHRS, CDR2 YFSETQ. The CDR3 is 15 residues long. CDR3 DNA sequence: TGCGCCAGCAGCATGACAGGGGAGGCCACAGATACGCAGTATTTT. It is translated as CASSMTGEATDTQYF.

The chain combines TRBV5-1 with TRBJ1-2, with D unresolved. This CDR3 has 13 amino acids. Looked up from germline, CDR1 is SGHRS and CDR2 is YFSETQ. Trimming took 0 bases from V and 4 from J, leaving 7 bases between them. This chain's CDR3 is CASSLAGTYGYTF. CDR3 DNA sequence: TGCGCCAGCAGCTTGGCGGGAACCTATGGCTACACCTTC.

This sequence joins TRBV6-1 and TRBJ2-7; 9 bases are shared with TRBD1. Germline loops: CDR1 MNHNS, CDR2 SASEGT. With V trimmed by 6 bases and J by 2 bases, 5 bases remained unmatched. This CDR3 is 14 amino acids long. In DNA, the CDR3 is TGTGCCAGCAGGGGGACAGGGTTTGCCTACGAGCAGTACGTC. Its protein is CASRGTGFAYEQYV.

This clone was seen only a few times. CDR3 sequence reads: CASSSTGTGTYEQYF. For the CDR3, the DNA is TGTGCCAGTAGTTCAACCGGGACAGGGACCTACGAGCAGTACTTC. This chain uses TRBV19 with TRBJ2-7; 9 bases are a match to TRBD1. The germline V gene has CDR1 LNHDA and CDR2 SQIVND (reference sequence). Trimming took 5 bases from V and 2 from J; bases not matched to a gene: 7. This CDR3 spans 15 amino acids.

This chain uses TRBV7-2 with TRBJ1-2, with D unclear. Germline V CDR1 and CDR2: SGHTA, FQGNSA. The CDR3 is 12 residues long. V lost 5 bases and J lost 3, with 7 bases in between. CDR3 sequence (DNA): TGTGCCAGCAGCCGGGATTACTATGGCTACACCTTC. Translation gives CASSRDYYGYTF.

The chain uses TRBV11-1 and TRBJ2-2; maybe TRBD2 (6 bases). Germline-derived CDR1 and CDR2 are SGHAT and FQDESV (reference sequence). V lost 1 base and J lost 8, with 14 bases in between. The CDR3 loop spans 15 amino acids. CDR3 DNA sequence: TGTGCCAGCAGCTTAGTCCCTAGCGATAGGGGGGAGCTGTTTTTT. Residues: CASSLVPSDRGELFF.

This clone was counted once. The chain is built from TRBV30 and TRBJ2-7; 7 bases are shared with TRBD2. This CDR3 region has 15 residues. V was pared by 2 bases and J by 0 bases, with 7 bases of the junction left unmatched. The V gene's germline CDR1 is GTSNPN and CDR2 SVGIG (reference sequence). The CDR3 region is CAWSRKRGSSYEQYV. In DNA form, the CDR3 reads TGTGCCTGGAGTCGGAAGCGGGGTAGCTCCTACGAGCAGTACGTC.